The 29 T cell receptor beta chains below were found in one sample sequenced in a study of identical twins. TCRdb used MiXCR to reprocess the 5' RACE reads, holding one entry per CDR3 protein. This table has approximately 700,000 distinct CDR3 sequences, roughly 18% appearing once. This sample also belongs to another study, concerning T cells expressing NK-cell markers.

Sequenced sample: PBMCs. The receptor set was obtained from a woman under 30 in good health.

In this sample, this clonotype turned up a few times. V is TRBV20-1 and J is TRBJ1-5; D unresolved. The germline V gene encodes CDR1 DFQATT and CDR2 SNEGSKA (reference sequence). This CDR3 comprises 11 residues. V was trimmed by 7 bases and J by 4 bases, leaving 8 bases between them. CDR3 nucleotides: TGCAGTGTCGGCGGAAATCAGCCCCAGCATTTT. This gives the protein CSVGGNQPQHF.

The chain carries TRBV6-5 and TRBJ2-5; TRBD2 matches 11 bases. J was trimmed by 4 bases and V by 4 bases; bases with no gene match: 2. CDR1 and CDR2 (germline): MNHEY, SVGAGI. The CDR3 runs 14 residues. This CDR3 is CASSWLAGGETQYF. The CDR3 bases are TGTGCCAGCAGTTGGCTAGCGGGGGGAGAGACCCAGTACTTC.

The chain carries TRBV6-5 and TRBJ2-1, with D perhaps matching TRBD2 (5 bases). Per germline, CDR1 MNHEY and CDR2 SVGAGI. V was cut by 2 bases and J by 9 bases, with 11 bases left in between. The CDR3 spans 13 residues. The CDR3 DNA reads TGTGCCAGCAGTTACAGGGAGTCGGGTGAGCAGTTCTTC. Its translation is CASSYRESGEQFF.

This clonotype was observed a few times. J is TRBJ1-1 and V is TRBV12-3 or TRBV12-4; possibly TRBD1 for D (6 bases). V shed 8 bases and J shed 4 bases, with 14 bases lying between them. The CDR3 has 13 residues. CDR3 amino acids: CASREGGSTEAFF. The CDR3 DNA follows: TGTGCCAGCCGCGAAGGGGGGAGCACTGAAGCTTTCTTT.

This chain uses TRBV4-3 with TRBJ2-3, with 8 bases fitting TRBD2. The CDR3 spans 16 residues. Looked up from germline, CDR1 is LGHNA and CDR2 is YSLEER. With V trimmed by 2 bases and J by 5 bases, 9 bases remained unmatched. CDR3 DNA sequence: TGCGCCAGCAGCCAAATGGAGCGGGAGCCGGGAGATACGCAGTATTTT. Protein: CASSQMEREPGDTQYF.

This clonotype came up a few times. The rearrangement joins TRBV7-2 to TRBJ2-1; 7 bases map to TRBD2. J was trimmed by 5 bases and V by 4 bases; bases with no gene match: 2. The CDR3 consists of 13 residues. CDR1 is SGHTA and CDR2 is FQGNSA in the germline V gene. The CDR3 bases are TGTGCCAGCAGCTGGACTAGTGACAATGAGCAGTTCTTC. It encodes CASSWTSDNEQFF.

A few counts support this clonotype. V gene TRBV6-5 combines with J gene TRBJ1-1, with D maybe TRBD1 (6 bases). Germline CDR1 and CDR2: MNHEY and SVGAGI. The CDR3 has 15 residues. Trimming removed 4 bases from V and 3 bases from J, with 15 bases in between. The CDR3 region is CASSLTTGSDTEAFF. The CDR3 nucleotides are TGTGCCAGCAGTTTGACTACAGGGAGTGACACTGAAGCTTTCTTT.

This clonotype was observed a handful of times. This chain uses TRBV7-2 with TRBJ2-2, with TRBD2 identical over 8 bases. Germline CDR1 SGHTA, CDR2 FQGNSA. Unmatched junction bases numbered 8, after V lost 5 bases and J lost 6 bases. The CDR3 loop spans 15 amino acids. Here the CDR3 DNA reads TGTGCCAGCAGCCTGCTTAGCGGGATCGCCGGGGAGCTGTTTTTT. Its translation is CASSLLSGIAGELFF.

The rearrangement joins TRBV15 to TRBJ1-2, with 8 bases aligning to TRBD1. The CDR3 runs 14 residues. CDR1 and CDR2 from the germline V gene are LNHNV and YYDKDF (reference sequence). The V and J ends lost 1 base and 6 bases, in that order; junction bases with no gene match: 4. The DNA of the CDR3 is TGTGCCACCAGCAGAGGGACAGGGTTGGATGGCTACACCTTC. The encoded protein is CATSRGTGLDGYTF.

The chain's CDR3 is CASGTGVRGYTF. The CDR3 DNA is TGTGCCAGCGGGACAGGGGTTCGTGGCTACACCTTC. The gene calls are TRBV10-3 and TRBJ1-2; 10 bases line up with TRBD1. Trimming cost V 10 bases and J 7 bases; bases outside gene matches: 6. CDR3 length equals 12 residues. The germline V gene encodes CDR1 ENHRY and CDR2 SYGVKD.

The genes are TRBV12-3 or TRBV12-4 and TRBJ2-2; D is perhaps TRBD2 (5 bases). The germline V and J ends were trimmed by 4 bases and 6 bases, with 12 bases remaining between them. This CDR3 is 14 amino acids long. CDR3 protein: CASSYRGQSGELFF. CDR3 DNA: TGTGCCAGCAGTTACCGCGGGCAGTCCGGGGAGCTGTTTTTT.

This clonotype was observed a few times. The chain is built from TRBV12-3 or TRBV12-4 and TRBJ2-2; D is ambiguous. This CDR3 contains 15 residues. The V gene lost 2 bases and the J gene lost 0 bases, with 7 bases spanning the gap. In DNA form, the CDR3 reads TGTGCCAGCAGTTTAATAGGACCGAACACCGGGGAGCTGTTTTTT. Its translation is CASSLIGPNTGELFF.

This clonotype was counted only a few times. The chain has TRBV5-1 and TRBJ2-7; 7 bases fit TRBD2. The V gene's germline CDR1 is SGHRS and CDR2 YFSETQ. The CDR3 is made up of 14 amino acids. The V gene end was trimmed by 2 bases and the J gene end by 3 bases; junction bases not matched to a gene: 5. DNA of the CDR3: TGCGCCAGCAGCTTTACGGGGAGGGACTACGAGCAGTACTTC. This codes for CASSFTGRDYEQYF.

This clonotype occurred a few times. This rearrangement joins TRBV5-1 to TRBJ2-1; 11 bases agree with TRBD2. The CDR3 runs to 16 residues. After removal of 0 bases from V and 9 bases from J, the junction contained 8 bases not matched to a gene. Germline CDR1 is SGHRS and CDR2 is YFSETQ. The CDR3 reads CASSLAILAGAGEQFF. The DNA for the CDR3 is TGCGCCAGCAGCTTGGCCATACTAGCGGGAGCTGGTGAGCAGTTCTTC.

This clonotype came up many times. The CDR3 is CASSLASNEQFF. In nucleotides, the CDR3 is TGTGCCAGCAGCTTAGCCAGCAATGAGCAGTTCTTC. The chain links TRBV7-9 to TRBJ2-1; D is unresolved. Per the germline V gene, CDR1 is SEHNR and CDR2 is FQNEAQ (reference sequence). This CDR3 comprises 12 residues. Trimming removed 0 bases from V and 6 bases from J, with 3 bases in between.

This clonotype was counted at least ten times. V gene TRBV12-3 or TRBV12-4 combines with J gene TRBJ2-2, with D perhaps matching TRBD1 (6 bases). V lost 6 bases to trimming and J lost 6 bases, with 17 bases between them. The CDR3 has 15 amino acids. The CDR3 nucleotides are TGTGCCAGCAGGCCAGGGGTAGTACGACCCGGGGAGCTGTTTTTT. Protein product: CASRPGVVRPGELFF.

This clonotype was counted between two and nine times. V usage is TRBV20-1 and J usage is TRBJ2-7, with 13 bases lining up with TRBD2. The CDR3 covers 15 residues. Germline-derived CDR1 and CDR2 are DFQATT and SNEGSKA (reference sequence). J lost 2 bases, V lost 6 bases, and 7 bases had no gene match. Here the CDR3 reads CSASMGLAGTYEQYF. In DNA, the CDR3 is TGCAGTGCCAGTATGGGACTAGCGGGAACCTACGAGCAGTACTTC.

This clonotype was counted between two and nine times. The chain carries TRBV20-1 and TRBJ2-1, with D unclear. The germline V gene encodes CDR1 DFQATT and CDR2 SNEGSKA (reference sequence). Trimming shortened V by 5 bases and J by 9 bases, and 14 bases separated the two germline ends. This CDR3 region has 12 residues. CDR3 in DNA: TGCAGTGCTTGTCAATTGGTCCCTGAGCAGTTCTTC. Translation gives CSACQLVPEQFF.

This clonotype was seen only a few times. The chain couples TRBV27 to TRBJ1-1, with D unclear. The V end was cut by 6 bases, the J end by 1 base, with 6 bases between. The CDR3 has 12 amino acids. In germline, CDR1 is MNHEY, CDR2 SMNVEV (reference sequence). The CDR3 nucleotides are TGTGCCAGCAGAAGGGCGAACACTGAAGCTTTCTTT. Its protein product is CASRRANTEAFF.

This clonotype occurred a few times. The chain is built from TRBV12-3 or TRBV12-4 and TRBJ2-5, with 9 bases aligning to TRBD2. The trim removed 3 bases at V and 3 bases at J, leaving 5 bases unmatched. The CDR3 consists of 15 residues. CDR3 nucleotide sequence: TGTGCCAGCAGTTTCATCCGCGGGAGGGAAGAGACCCAGTACTTC. Translating it yields CASSFIRGREETQYF.

This chain joins TRBV11-2 and TRBJ2-5; D ambiguous. With 5 bases removed from V and 0 bases from J, the gap between germline ends came to 4 bases. Germline V gene lookup returns CDR1 SGHAT and CDR2 FQNNGV. The CDR3 has 12 residues. The CDR3 spells CASSNHQETQYF. The CDR3 DNA is TGTGCCAGCAGCAACCACCAAGAGACCCAGTACTTC.

This clonotype occurred a few times. The rearrangement uses TRBV4-2 and TRBJ2-1; no clear D gene. The CDR3 is 15 amino acids. From germline, CDR1 is LGHNA and CDR2 YNFKEQ. V lost 0 bases, J lost 3 bases, and 9 bases lay in between. The CDR3 DNA reads TGTGCCAGCAGCCAAGATGGGTCGAGCTACAATGAGCAGTTCTTC. This sequence encodes CASSQDGSSYNEQFF.

The chain joins TRBV10-3 to TRBJ1-4; 7 nucleotides line up with TRBD1. The trim removed 0 bases at V and 7 bases at J, leaving 5 bases unmatched. This CDR3 has 15 amino acids. CDR1 and CDR2 from the germline V gene are ENHRY and SYGVKD. This CDR3 reads CAISESGGLSEKLFF. The CDR3 DNA follows: TGTGCCATCAGTGAGTCAGGGGGCTTGTCTGAAAAACTGTTTTTT.

The chain employs TRBV6-1 and TRBJ1-1, with a weak D call TRBD1 (5 bases). The CDR3 totals 14 residues. V lost 4 bases, J lost 5 bases, and 14 bases lay in between. Per germline, CDR1 MNHNS and CDR2 SASEGT. The CDR3 nucleotides read TGTGCCAGCAGTGCAGGGACCCAGAGGACTGAAGCTTTCTTT. The encoded protein is CASSAGTQRTEAFF.

This clonotype has just a few counts. V usage is TRBV7-8 and J usage is TRBJ2-2, with 9 nucleotides matching TRBD2. Germline loops: CDR1 SGHVS, CDR2 FQNEAQ. V lost 4 bases to trimming and J lost 6 bases; unmatched junction nucleotides: 9. This CDR3 is built from 16 residues. The CDR3 DNA reads as TGTGCCAGCAGCTCCCCGGTGGCGGGGGGGCCCGGGGAGCTGTTTTTT. Translated: CASSSPVAGGPGELFF.

This clonotype was recorded a few times. J is TRBJ2-2 and V is TRBV5-1; TRBD1 matches 10 bases. Germline loops: CDR1 SGHRS, CDR2 YFSETQ. J gave up 4 bases and V 6 bases, and 12 bases lay outside the gene matches. This CDR3 region has 17 residues. CDR3 loop: CASTKSPGQGFTGELFF. CDR3 nucleotides: TGCGCCAGCACCAAATCTCCGGGACAGGGGTTCACCGGGGAGCTGTTTTTT.

V gene TRBV6-1 combines with J gene TRBJ1-1; possibly TRBD1 for D (5 bases). This CDR3 is built from 12 residues. Trimming shortened V by 6 bases and J by 1 base, and 6 bases separated the two germline ends. Germline assignment: CDR1 MNHNS and CDR2 SASEGT. The CDR3 loop is CASRGENTEAFF. The CDR3 region has the DNA TGTGCCAGCAGAGGGGAGAACACTGAAGCTTTCTTT.

This clonotype was counted between two and nine times. The chain carries TRBV7-8 and TRBJ2-7, with 7 bases matching TRBD1. CDR3 length: 14 residues. Germline assignment: CDR1 SGHVS and CDR2 FQNEAQ. V lost 6 bases, J lost 3 bases, and 8 bases stayed unmatched. This CDR3 is CASSQTGSRYEQYF. CDR3 coding DNA: TGTGCCAGCAGTCAGACAGGGAGCCGCTACGAGCAGTACTTC.

V gene TRBV29-1 combines with J gene TRBJ2-1; D is unclear. CDR1 and CDR2 from the germline V gene are SQVTM and ANQGSEA. CDR3 length: 12 amino acids. The ends were cut back, 8 bases at V and 6 bases at J, with 14 bases in the middle. The CDR3 region has the DNA TGCAGCTACCAATTGGGGTTCAATGAGCAGTTCTTC. Encoded protein: CSYQLGFNEQFF.